The following is a T cell receptor beta chain sequence with its context. These data are taken from a study of PD-1 blockade in classical Hodgkin lymphoma. The trim removed 3 bases at V and 8 bases at J, leaving 0 bases unmatched. The CDR3 runs to 13 residues. The germline gives CDR1 MDHEN, CDR2 SYDVKM. TCRdb's copy holds only in-frame clones and misses some; the assay was immunoSEQ multiplex PCR. The sample lists about 31,000 clones, about 80% occurring once. Described time point: cycle 4 day 1 (C4D1), after less than 7 weeks of nivolumab. Relapses following autologous stem cell transplantation were seen in all patients, with brentuximab vedotin exposure varying.

This TCR came from a human donor with classical Hodgkin lymphoma. The J gene is TRBJ2-1, the V gene TRBV28; the match to TRBD2 covers 11 bases. Sequenced material: peripheral blood mononuclear cells (PBMCs), taken before the fourth cycle of nivolumab. The CDR3 loop is CASSLGLADEQFF. CDR3 sequence (DNA): TGTGCCAGCAGTTTGGGACTAGCGGATGAGCAGTTCTTC.